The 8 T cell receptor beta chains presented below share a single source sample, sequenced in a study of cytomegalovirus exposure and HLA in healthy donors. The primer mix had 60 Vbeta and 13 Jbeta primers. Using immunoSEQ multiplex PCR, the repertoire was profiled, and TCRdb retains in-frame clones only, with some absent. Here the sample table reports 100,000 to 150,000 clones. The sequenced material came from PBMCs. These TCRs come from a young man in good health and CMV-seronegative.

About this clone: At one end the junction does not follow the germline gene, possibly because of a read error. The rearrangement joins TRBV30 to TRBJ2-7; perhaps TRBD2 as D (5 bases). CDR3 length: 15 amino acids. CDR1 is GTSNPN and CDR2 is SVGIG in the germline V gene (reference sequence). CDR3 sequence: CAGSVGGYSSYEQYF. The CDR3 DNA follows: TGTGCCGGGAGTGTTGGTGGATACAGCTCCTACGAGCAGTACTTC.

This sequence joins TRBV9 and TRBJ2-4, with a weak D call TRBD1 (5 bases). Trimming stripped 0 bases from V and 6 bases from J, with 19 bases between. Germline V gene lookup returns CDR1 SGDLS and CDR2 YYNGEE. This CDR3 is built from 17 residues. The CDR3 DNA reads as TGTGCCAGCAGCGTAGATAGCAGGGCATGGTATGGAAACATTCAGTACTTC. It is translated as CASSVDSRAWYGNIQYF.

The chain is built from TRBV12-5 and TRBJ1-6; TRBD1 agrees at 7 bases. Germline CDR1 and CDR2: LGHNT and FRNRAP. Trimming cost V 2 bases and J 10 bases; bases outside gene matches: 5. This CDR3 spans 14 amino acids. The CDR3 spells CASGLTTGSSPLHF. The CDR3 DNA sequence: TGTGCTAGTGGTTTGACGACAGGGAGCTCACCCCTCCACTTT.

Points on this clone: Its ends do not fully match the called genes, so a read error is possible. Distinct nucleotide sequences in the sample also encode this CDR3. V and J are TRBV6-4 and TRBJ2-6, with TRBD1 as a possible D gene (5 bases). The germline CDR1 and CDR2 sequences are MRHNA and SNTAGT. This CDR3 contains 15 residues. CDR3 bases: TGTGCCAGCAGTGACTCACACTCTGGGGCCAACGTCCTGACTTTT. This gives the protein CASSDSHSGANVLTF.

The DNA for the CDR3 is TGTGCCAGCGGCCGGGACATTCTGAAAGCGAAGACTGAAGCTTTCTTT. Translation: CASGRDILKAKTEAFF. The chain is built from TRBV27 and TRBJ1-1, with D tentatively TRBD1 (6 bases). The length of the CDR3 is 16 residues. Germline assignment: CDR1 MNHEY and CDR2 SMNVEV (reference sequence). The ends were cut back, 8 bases at V and 5 bases at J, with 24 bases in the middle.

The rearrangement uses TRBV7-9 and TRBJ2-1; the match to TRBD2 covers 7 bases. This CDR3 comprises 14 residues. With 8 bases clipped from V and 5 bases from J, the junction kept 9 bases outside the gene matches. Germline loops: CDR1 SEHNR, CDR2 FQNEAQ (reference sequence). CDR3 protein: CASSFGTTNNEQFF. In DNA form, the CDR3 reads TGTGCCAGCTCTTTCGGGACTACTAACAATGAGCAGTTCTTC. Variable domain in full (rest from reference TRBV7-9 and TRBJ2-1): DTGVSQNPRHKITKRGQNVTFRCDPISEHNRLYWYRQTLGQGPEFLTYFQNEAQLEKSRLLSDRFSAERPKGSFSTLEIQRTEQGDSAMYLCASSFGTTNNEQFFGPGTRLTVL.

The DNA of the CDR3 is TGTGCCAGCAGTGAATTTGGGTACGGGACAGAAGGTTACGAGCAGTACTTC. Residues: CASSEFGYGTEGYEQYF. This chain joins TRBV25-1 and TRBJ2-7, with 7 bases aligning to TRBD1. This CDR3 spans 17 amino acids. The V and J ends lost 1 base and 4 bases, in that order; junction bases with no gene match: 13. Germline V CDR1 and CDR2: MGHDK, SYGVNS.

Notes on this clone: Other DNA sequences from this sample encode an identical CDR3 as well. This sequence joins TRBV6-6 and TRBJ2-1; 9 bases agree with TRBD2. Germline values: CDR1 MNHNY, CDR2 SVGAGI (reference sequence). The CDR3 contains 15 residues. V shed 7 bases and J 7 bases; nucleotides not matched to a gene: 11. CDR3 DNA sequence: TGTGCCAGCACCTTTCCGGGCGGGAGGGGTAATGAGCAGTTCTTC. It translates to CASTFPGGRGNEQFF.